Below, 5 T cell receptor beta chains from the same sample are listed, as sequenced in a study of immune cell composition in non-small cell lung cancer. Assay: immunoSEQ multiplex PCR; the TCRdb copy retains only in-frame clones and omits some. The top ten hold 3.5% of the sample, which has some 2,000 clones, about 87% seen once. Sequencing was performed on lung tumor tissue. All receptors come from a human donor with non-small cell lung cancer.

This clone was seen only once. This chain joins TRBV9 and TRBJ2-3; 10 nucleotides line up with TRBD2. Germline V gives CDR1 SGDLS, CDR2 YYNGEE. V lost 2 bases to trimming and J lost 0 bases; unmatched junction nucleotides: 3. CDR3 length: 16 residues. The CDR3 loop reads CASSVELAGSTDTQYF. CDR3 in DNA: TGTGCCAGCAGCGTCGAACTAGCGGGAAGCACAGATACGCAGTATTTT. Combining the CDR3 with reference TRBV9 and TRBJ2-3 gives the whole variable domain DSGVTQTPKHLITATGQRVTLRCSPRSGDLSVYWYQQSLDQGLQFLIQYYNGEERAKGNILERFSAQQFPDLHSELNLSSLELGDSALYFCASSVELAGSTDTQYFGPGTRLTVL.

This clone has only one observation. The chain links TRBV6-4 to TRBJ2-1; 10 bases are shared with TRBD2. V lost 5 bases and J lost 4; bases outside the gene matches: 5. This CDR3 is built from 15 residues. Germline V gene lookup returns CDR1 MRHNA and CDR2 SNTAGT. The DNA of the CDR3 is TGTGCCAGCAGTCCTTTAGCGGGGGGTTACAATGAGCAGTTCTTC. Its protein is CASSPLAGGYNEQFF.

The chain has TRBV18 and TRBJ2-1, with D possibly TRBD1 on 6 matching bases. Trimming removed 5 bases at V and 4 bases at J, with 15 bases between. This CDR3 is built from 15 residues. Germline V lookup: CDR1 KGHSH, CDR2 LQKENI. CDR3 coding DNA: TGTGCCAGCTCATCAACAGGGTCGGGTTACAATGAGCAGTTCTTC. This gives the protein CASSSTGSGYNEQFF.

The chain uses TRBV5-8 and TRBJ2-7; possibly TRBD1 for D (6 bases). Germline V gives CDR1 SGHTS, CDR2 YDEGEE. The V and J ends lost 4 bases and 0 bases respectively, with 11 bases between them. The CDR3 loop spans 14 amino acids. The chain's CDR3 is CASSQGQPSYEQYF. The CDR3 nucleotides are TGTGCCAGCAGCCAAGGACAGCCCTCCTACGAGCAGTACTTC. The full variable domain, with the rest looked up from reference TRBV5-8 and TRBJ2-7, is EAGVTQSPTHLIKTRGQQATLRCSPISGHTSVYWYQQALGLGLQFLLWYDEGEERNRGNFPPRFSGRQFPNYSSELNVNALELEDSALYLCASSQGQPSYEQYFGPGTRLTVT.

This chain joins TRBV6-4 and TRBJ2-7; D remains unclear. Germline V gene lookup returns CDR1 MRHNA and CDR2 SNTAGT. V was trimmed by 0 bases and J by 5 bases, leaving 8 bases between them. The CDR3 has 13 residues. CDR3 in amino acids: CASSDSANHEQYF. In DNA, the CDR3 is TGTGCCAGCAGTGACTCGGCAAACCACGAGCAGTACTTC.